This TCR beta chain is from a study of T cell repertoires in cytomegalovirus infection. As concerns this clonotype: Its antigen is unidentified.

Germline CDR1 is SGHTA and CDR2 is FQGNSA. Trimming shortened V by 7 bases and J by 1 base, and 16 bases separated the two germline ends. The CDR3 runs to 16 residues. TCRdb passed the reads through MiXCR, listing each CDR3 protein once. The sample includes about half a million distinct CDR3 sequences, more than 30% seen only once; the top ten take 15% to 20%. This TCR was sampled from a human donor in good health (CMV status not recorded). Some clones in this sample may be carry-over from other donors' samples. The chain has TRBV7-2 and TRBJ2-2; D is perhaps TRBD2 (5 bases). The input for sequencing was cultured PBMCs, taken from culture after CMV antigen stimulation. CDR3 nucleotide sequence: TGTGCCAGCACCCAATGGGTGGGAGAGAACACCGGGGAGCTGTTTTTT. This translates into CASTQWVGENTGELFF.